The 2 T cell receptor beta chains in this list originate from one sample, sequenced in a study of T-cell reconstitution after alpha-beta-depleted transplantation in children (dated by TCRdb to about 2016). The treatment or condition label on this specimen signifies: allogeneic hematopoietic cell transplantation with graft depleted of TCRalphabeta T cells and CD19 B cells. Library preparation employed PCR. The instrument given in TCRdb is Illumina HiSeq 2500. TCR libraries were prepared with molecular barcoding, using unique molecular identifiers to normalize TCRbeta repertoire quantification. TCRdb handled the public reads itself, with Q25 trimming in fastp and clone calling in MiXCR, and kept productive beta chains. Each entry merges the rows of one CDR3 protein and shows their most common DNA and genes. In all, the sample holds a few hundred thousand distinct CDR3 sequences, and about 24% of those were seen once. 4% to 6% of the sample goes to the ten largest clones.

Material: PBMCs, mostly from graft donor cells, obtained 360 days after TCRalphabeta/CD19-depleted stem cell transplant. Receptors originate from a female patient between 2 and 15 years old who had a stem cell transplant for congenital amegakaryocytic thrombocytopenia, so the T cells may come from the graft donor.

This clonotype has only a few counts. The rearrangement links TRBV7-2 to TRBJ2-3; D is uncertain. The CDR3 is made up of 12 amino acids. Germline V gene lookup returns CDR1 SGHTA and CDR2 FQGNSA. Trimming took 1 base from V and 6 from J, leaving 5 bases between them. The CDR3 nucleotides are TGTGCCAGCAGCTTAGATGTGGATACGCAGTATTTT. This gives the protein CASSLDVDTQYF.

This clonotype has just a few counts. The chain joins TRBV12-3 or TRBV12-4 to TRBJ2-2; a possible D gene is TRBD1 (7 bases). The length of the CDR3 is 14 residues. V lost 6 bases and J 4 bases, leaving 12 bases between the germline ends. The CDR3 DNA reads as TGTGCCAGCAGGCGGGACAGCGGCACCGGGGAGCTGTTTTTT. Translated: CASRRDSGTGELFF.